Listed below are T cell receptor beta chains from one sample, sequenced in a study of OX40 agonist ivuxolimab in advanced cancers. Repertoires were generated with immunoSEQ multiplex PCR, while TCRdb's copy carries only in-frame clones and drops some. The sample comprises tens of thousands of clones, over 65% of which are singletons, and 2% to 2.5% rests with the top ten. The sequencing here drew on CD4+ or CD8+ T cells sorted from blood, taken in a trial of the OX40 agonist ivuxolimab. The receptor source for this set is an adult with an advanced solid tumor such as melanoma, head and neck, liver or kidney cancer. CDR3s include the opening cysteine and the closing phenylalanine or tryptophan. The order of the fields is CDR3 DNA, CDR3 protein, D gene, clone size, J gene, V gene. D genes are given only for firm matches. Clone sizes are given selectively: once, few, many, or a class where the clone is expanded.

CDR3 DNA: TGCGCCAGCAGGTGGGAGGACAATCAGCCCCAGCATTTT
CDR3 protein: CASRWEDNQPQHF
D gene: .
clone size: once
J gene: TRBJ1-5
V gene: TRBV5-1

CDR3 DNA: TGTGCCAGCAGTTATAGGGACAGGGGTTCACCCCTCCACTTT
CDR3 protein: CASSYRDRGSPLHF
D gene: TRBD1
clone size: .
J gene: TRBJ1-6
V gene: TRBV27

CDR3 DNA: TGTGCCACCTCTCGGCAGGGGGGGCGCAGTACTGAAGCTTTCTTT
CDR3 protein: CATSRQGGRSTEAFF
D gene: TRBD1
clone size: .
J gene: TRBJ1-1
V gene: TRBV28

CDR3 DNA: TGTGCCTGGAGTGGAGGGACTAGCGGGTCCCTTGGGACCCAGTACTTC
CDR3 protein: CAWSGGTSGSLGTQYF
D gene: TRBD2
clone size: .
J gene: TRBJ2-5
V gene: TRBV30

CDR3 DNA: TGTGCCAGCAGCTTGGCGGTACTAGCTGGCAATGAGCAGTTCTTC
CDR3 protein: CASSLAVLAGNEQFF
D gene: .
clone size: .
J gene: TRBJ2-1
V gene: TRBV5-8

CDR3 DNA: TGTGCCAGCAGGCCGAGCGGAGATACGCAGTATTTT
CDR3 protein: CASRPSGDTQYF
D gene: .
clone size: once
J gene: TRBJ2-3
V gene: TRBV6-1

CDR3 DNA: TGTGCCAGCAGCGTGAACAGAGGATTAAATGAAAAACTGTTTTTT
CDR3 protein: CASSVNRGLNEKLFF
D gene: .
clone size: many
J gene: TRBJ1-4
V gene: TRBV5-4

CDR3 DNA: TGTGCCAGCTCACCGGGGGGCAGTATCTATGGCTACACCTTC
CDR3 protein: CASSPGGSIYGYTF
D gene: .
clone size: few
J gene: TRBJ1-2
V gene: TRBV18

CDR3 DNA: TGCGCCAGCAGAAGACAGCCAGACACTGAAGCTTTCTTT
CDR3 protein: CASRRQPDTEAFF
D gene: .
clone size: .
J gene: TRBJ1-1
V gene: TRBV10-1

CDR3 DNA: TGCGCCAGCAGCTCAGGGTCCACTGAAGCTTTCTTT
CDR3 protein: CASSSGSTEAFF
D gene: .
clone size: .
J gene: TRBJ1-1
V gene: TRBV5-1

CDR3 DNA: TGTGCCAGTACACAGTCGACGGAACTCTATGGCTACACCTTC
CDR3 protein: CASTQSTELYGYTF
D gene: .
clone size: once
J gene: TRBJ1-2
V gene: TRBV6-5

CDR3 DNA: TGTGCCAGCATTCCAGAATACACTGAAGCTTTCTTT
CDR3 protein: CASIPEYTEAFF
D gene: .
clone size: .
J gene: TRBJ1-1
V gene: TRBV2

CDR3 DNA: TGCGCCAGCAGTCTAACAGGGTCGGAGCAGCCCCAGCATTTT
CDR3 protein: CASSLTGSEQPQHF
D gene: .
clone size: .
J gene: TRBJ1-5
V gene: TRBV5-1

CDR3 DNA: TGTGCCAGCAGCCCCGGACTTCTGGAGACCCAGTACTTC
CDR3 protein: CASSPGLLETQYF
D gene: .
clone size: .
J gene: TRBJ2-5
V gene: TRBV5-5

CDR3 DNA: TGCGCCAGCAGCCCGAATCTCCGGAGCGATGAGCAGTTCTTC
CDR3 protein: CASSPNLRSDEQFF
D gene: .
clone size: .
J gene: TRBJ2-1
V gene: TRBV4-1

CDR3 DNA: TGTGCCAGCAGTTACTCCCAGGGGACCTATGGCTACACCTTC
CDR3 protein: CASSYSQGTYGYTF
D gene: .
clone size: few
J gene: TRBJ1-2
V gene: TRBV6-5

CDR3 DNA: TGTGCCAGCAGTAACCCCGGGGGGAATTCTGGGGAGCAGTACTTC
CDR3 protein: CASSNPGGNSGEQYF
D gene: TRBD2
clone size: .
J gene: TRBJ2-7
V gene: TRBV6-5

CDR3 DNA: TGTGCCAGCAGCCAGACTAGCGGGCCCTTCTCCGAGCAGTACTTC
CDR3 protein: CASSQTSGPFSEQYF
D gene: TRBD2
clone size: .
J gene: TRBJ2-7
V gene: TRBV14

CDR3 DNA: TGTGCTAGTGCCCGGCAGGTGGGGACGGCTAACTATGGCTACACCTTC
CDR3 protein: CASARQVGTANYGYTF
D gene: .
clone size: few
J gene: TRBJ1-2
V gene: TRBV12-5

CDR3 DNA: TGTGCCAGCAGTTTAACAGAGTGGGGGGTCGGGGAGCTGTTTTTT
CDR3 protein: CASSLTEWGVGELFF
D gene: .
clone size: once
J gene: TRBJ2-2
V gene: TRBV27

CDR3 DNA: TGTGCCAGTGGACGGTATAGCAATCAGCCCCAGCATTTT
CDR3 protein: CASGRYSNQPQHF
D gene: .
clone size: .
J gene: TRBJ1-5
V gene: TRBV19

CDR3 DNA: TGTGCCAGCAGTGTGACTAGGGACCTATACTACGAGCAGTACTTC
CDR3 protein: CASSVTRDLYYEQYF
D gene: .
clone size: .
J gene: TRBJ2-7
V gene: TRBV11-2

CDR3 DNA: TGTGCCAGCTCACCACCGACAGCTGTCGGCTACACCTTC
CDR3 protein: CASSPPTAVGYTF
D gene: .
clone size: .
J gene: TRBJ1-2
V gene: TRBV18

CDR3 DNA: TGTGCCAGCAGCCCCGGGGGGACGGGAGCCGGGTACGAGCAGTACTTC
CDR3 protein: CASSPGGTGAGYEQYF
D gene: TRBD2
clone size: .
J gene: TRBJ2-7
V gene: TRBV9

CDR3 DNA: TGTGCCAGCAGTATGACAGGGCGATCTGGAAACACCATATATTTT
CDR3 protein: CASSMTGRSGNTIYF
D gene: TRBD1
clone size: .
J gene: TRBJ1-3
V gene: TRBV6-6

CDR3 DNA: TGTGCCAGCAGCAGGACAGTCAATCAGCCCCAGCATTTT
CDR3 protein: CASSRTVNQPQHF
D gene: .
clone size: .
J gene: TRBJ1-5
V gene: TRBV11-2

CDR3 DNA: TGTGCCAGCAGCCAAGAGACTAGCGGGATCACCGGGGAGCTGTTTTTT
CDR3 protein: CASSQETSGITGELFF
D gene: TRBD2
clone size: .
J gene: TRBJ2-2
V gene: TRBV4-2

CDR3 DNA: TGTGCCAGCAGTGAAGGGGGTTACACCTACGAGCAGTACTTC
CDR3 protein: CASSEGGYTYEQYF
D gene: .
clone size: .
J gene: TRBJ2-7
V gene: TRBV6-1

CDR3 DNA: TGTGCCAGCACCTCGTCTCACTCCTACGAGCAGTACTTC
CDR3 protein: CASTSSHSYEQYF
D gene: .
clone size: .
J gene: TRBJ2-7
V gene: TRBV6-5

CDR3 DNA: TGTGCCAGCAGCTTAGGTCCTACGGCGGGAAACACCATATATTTT
CDR3 protein: CASSLGPTAGNTIYF
D gene: .
clone size: .
J gene: TRBJ1-3
V gene: TRBV7-2

CDR3 DNA: TGTGCCAGCAGCGTAAGGTCTAGCCGGGGCAATGAGCAGTTCTTC
CDR3 protein: CASSVRSSRGNEQFF
D gene: .
clone size: .
J gene: TRBJ2-1
V gene: TRBV9

CDR3 DNA: TGTGCCAGCAGTTTTGGGGGAGGGCTAGCGGGAGGGCGGCAAGAGACCCAGTACTTC
CDR3 protein: CASSFGGGLAGGRQETQYF
D gene: TRBD2
clone size: .
J gene: TRBJ2-5
V gene: TRBV27

CDR3 DNA: TGTGCCAGCAGCTTAACTGATTCCCCCGGGGAGCTGTTTTTT
CDR3 protein: CASSLTDSPGELFF
D gene: .
clone size: .
J gene: TRBJ2-2
V gene: TRBV11-1

CDR3 DNA: TGTGCCAGCAGCCCCCGACCCTCCTCCTACAATGAGCAGTTCTTC
CDR3 protein: CASSPRPSSYNEQFF
D gene: .
clone size: .
J gene: TRBJ2-1
V gene: TRBV7-3

CDR3 DNA: TGTGCCAGCTCACCACCTGTTACACGAACGAGCTTGGGGCAGTACTTC
CDR3 protein: CASSPPVTRTSLGQYF
D gene: .
clone size: .
J gene: TRBJ2-7
V gene: TRBV18

CDR3 DNA: TGTGCCAGCAGCTTGCAAGACCAAGAGACCCAGTACTTC
CDR3 protein: CASSLQDQETQYF
D gene: .
clone size: .
J gene: TRBJ2-5
V gene: TRBV5-5

CDR3 DNA: TGCAGCGCCAATTCCAGGGTCGCCGGGGAGCTGTTTTTT
CDR3 protein: CSANSRVAGELFF
D gene: .
clone size: .
J gene: TRBJ2-2
V gene: TRBV29-1

CDR3 DNA: TGTGCCAGCCGCCAGGCGGAGTACAATGAGCAGTTCTTC
CDR3 protein: CASRQAEYNEQFF
D gene: .
clone size: .
J gene: TRBJ2-1
V gene: TRBV10-3

CDR3 DNA: TGTGCCAGCAGCTTAGCCTACGCCGGGAGCGGTTCAGATACGCAGTATTTT
CDR3 protein: CASSLAYAGSGSDTQYF
D gene: .
clone size: .
J gene: TRBJ2-3
V gene: TRBV7-2

CDR3 DNA: TGTGCCAGCAGCTTACAGGGGAGCCCTACCGGGGAGCTGTTTTTT
CDR3 protein: CASSLQGSPTGELFF
D gene: .
clone size: .
J gene: TRBJ2-2
V gene: TRBV7-3

CDR3 DNA: TGCGCCAGCAGCCTGGCCGGGACAGGGACAGATACGCAGTATTTT
CDR3 protein: CASSLAGTGTDTQYF
D gene: TRBD1
clone size: once
J gene: TRBJ2-3
V gene: TRBV5-1